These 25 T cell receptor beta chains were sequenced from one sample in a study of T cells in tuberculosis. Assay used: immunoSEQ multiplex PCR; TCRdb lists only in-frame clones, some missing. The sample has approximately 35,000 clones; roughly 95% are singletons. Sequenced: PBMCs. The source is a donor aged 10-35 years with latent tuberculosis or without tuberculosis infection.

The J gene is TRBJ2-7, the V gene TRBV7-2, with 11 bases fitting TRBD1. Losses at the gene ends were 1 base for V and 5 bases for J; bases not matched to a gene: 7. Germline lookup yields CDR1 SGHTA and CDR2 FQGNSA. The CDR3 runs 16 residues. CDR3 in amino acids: CASSLGQRTGGDEQYF. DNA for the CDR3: TGTGCCAGCAGCTTAGGTCAAAGGACAGGGGGCGACGAGCAGTACTTC.

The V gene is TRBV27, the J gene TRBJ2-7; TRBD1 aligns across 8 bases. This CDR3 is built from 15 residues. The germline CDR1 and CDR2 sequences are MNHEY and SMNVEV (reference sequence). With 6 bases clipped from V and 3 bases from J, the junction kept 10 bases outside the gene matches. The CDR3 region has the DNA TGTGCCAGCAGACCCTTCAGGGGGCCATACTACGAGCAGTACTTC. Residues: CASRPFRGPYYEQYF.

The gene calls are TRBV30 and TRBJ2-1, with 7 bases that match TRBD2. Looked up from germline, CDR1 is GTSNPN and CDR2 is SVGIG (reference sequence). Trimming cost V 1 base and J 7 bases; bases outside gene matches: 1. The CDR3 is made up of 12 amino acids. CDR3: CAWSGSGNEQFF. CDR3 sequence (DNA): TGTGCCTGGAGTGGTAGCGGGAATGAGCAGTTCTTC.

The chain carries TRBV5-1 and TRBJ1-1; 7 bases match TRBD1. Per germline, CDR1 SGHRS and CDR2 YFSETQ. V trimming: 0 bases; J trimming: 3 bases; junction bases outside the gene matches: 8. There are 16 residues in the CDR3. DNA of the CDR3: TGCGCCAGCAGCTTGGCCAGGGGGGCCGGGGACACTGAAGCTTTCTTT. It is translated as CASSLARGAGDTEAFF.

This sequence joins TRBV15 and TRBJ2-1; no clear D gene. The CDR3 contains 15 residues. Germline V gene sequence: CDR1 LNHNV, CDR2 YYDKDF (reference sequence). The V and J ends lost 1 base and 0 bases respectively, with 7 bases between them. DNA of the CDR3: TGTGCCACCAGCAGAGGTTTCGTCTCCTACAATGAGCAGTTCTTC. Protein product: CATSRGFVSYNEQFF.

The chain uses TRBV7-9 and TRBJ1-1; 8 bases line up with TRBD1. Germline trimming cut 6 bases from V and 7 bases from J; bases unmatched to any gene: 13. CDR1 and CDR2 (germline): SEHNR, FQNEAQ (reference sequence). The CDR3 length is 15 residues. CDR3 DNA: TGTGCCAGCAGGAAATTGGGACAGGCTCCGAATGAAGCTTTCTTT. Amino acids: CASRKLGQAPNEAFF.

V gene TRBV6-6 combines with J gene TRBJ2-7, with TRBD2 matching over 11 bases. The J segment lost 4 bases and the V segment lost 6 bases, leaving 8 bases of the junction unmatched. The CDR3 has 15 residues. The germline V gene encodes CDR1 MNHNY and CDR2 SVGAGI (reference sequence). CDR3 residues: CASRSLAGDHYEQYF. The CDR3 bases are TGTGCCAGCAGGTCACTAGCGGGAGACCATTACGAGCAGTACTTC.

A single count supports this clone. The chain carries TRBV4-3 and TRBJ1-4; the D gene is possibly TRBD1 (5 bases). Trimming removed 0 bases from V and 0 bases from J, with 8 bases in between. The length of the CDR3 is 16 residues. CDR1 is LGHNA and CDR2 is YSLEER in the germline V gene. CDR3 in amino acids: CASSQEGVATNEKLFF. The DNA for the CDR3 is TGCGCCAGCAGCCAAGAAGGGGTGGCAACTAATGAAAAACTGTTTTTT.

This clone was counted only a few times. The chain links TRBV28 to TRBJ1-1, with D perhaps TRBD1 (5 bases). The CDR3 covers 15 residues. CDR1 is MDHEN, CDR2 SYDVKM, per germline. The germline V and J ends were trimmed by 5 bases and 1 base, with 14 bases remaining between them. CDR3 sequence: CASSPWDFKNTEAFF. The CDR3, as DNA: TGTGCCAGCAGTCCGTGGGACTTCAAGAACACTGAAGCTTTCTTT.

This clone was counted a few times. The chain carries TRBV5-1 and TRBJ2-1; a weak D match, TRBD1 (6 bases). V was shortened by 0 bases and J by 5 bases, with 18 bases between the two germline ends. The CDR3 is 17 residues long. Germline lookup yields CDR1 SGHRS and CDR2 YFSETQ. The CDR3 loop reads CASSLARGTRWDNEQFF. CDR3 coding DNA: TGCGCCAGCAGCTTGGCCAGGGGCACCCGATGGGACAATGAGCAGTTCTTC.

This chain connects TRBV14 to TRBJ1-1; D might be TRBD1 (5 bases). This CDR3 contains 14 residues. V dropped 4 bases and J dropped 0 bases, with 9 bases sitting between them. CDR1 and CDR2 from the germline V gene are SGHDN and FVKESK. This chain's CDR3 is CASSPPGMNTEAFF. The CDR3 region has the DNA TGTGCCAGCAGCCCACCAGGGATGAACACTGAAGCTTTCTTT.

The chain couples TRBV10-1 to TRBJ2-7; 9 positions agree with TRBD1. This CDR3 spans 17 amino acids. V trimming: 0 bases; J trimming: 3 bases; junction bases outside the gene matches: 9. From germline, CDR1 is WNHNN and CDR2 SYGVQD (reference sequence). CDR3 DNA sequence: TGCGCCAGCAGTGAGTCAGTTAGGGGGACAGGGCTCTACGAGCAGTACTTC. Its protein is CASSESVRGTGLYEQYF.

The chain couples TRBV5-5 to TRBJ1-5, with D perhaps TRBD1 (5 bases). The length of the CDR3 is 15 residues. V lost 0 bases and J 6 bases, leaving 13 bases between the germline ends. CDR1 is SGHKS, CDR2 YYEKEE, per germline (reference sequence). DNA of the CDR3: TGTGCCAGCAGCTTGGAGCAGGGAGCGGGTCAGCCCCAGCATTTT. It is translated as CASSLEQGAGQPQHF.

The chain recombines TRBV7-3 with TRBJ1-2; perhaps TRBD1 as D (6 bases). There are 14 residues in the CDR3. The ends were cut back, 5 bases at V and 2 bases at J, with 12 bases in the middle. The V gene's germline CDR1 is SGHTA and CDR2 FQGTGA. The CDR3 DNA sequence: TGTGCCAGCAGCCCGGACAGTGGAAACTATGGCTACACCTTC. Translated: CASSPDSGNYGYTF.

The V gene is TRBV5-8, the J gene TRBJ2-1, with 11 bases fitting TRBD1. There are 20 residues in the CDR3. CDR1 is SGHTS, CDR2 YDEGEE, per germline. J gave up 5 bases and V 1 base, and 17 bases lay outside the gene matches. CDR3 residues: CASSLLRDRGRLAGDNEQFF. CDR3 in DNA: TGTGCCAGCAGCTTGCTTAGGGACAGGGGGAGGCTAGCGGGTGACAATGAGCAGTTCTTC.

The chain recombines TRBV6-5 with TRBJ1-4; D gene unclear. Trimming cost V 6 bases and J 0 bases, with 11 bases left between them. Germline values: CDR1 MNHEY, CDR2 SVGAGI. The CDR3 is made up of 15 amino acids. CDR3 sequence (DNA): TGTGCCAGCAGGGACTCGCCGGCAACTAATGAAAAACTGTTTTTT. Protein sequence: CASRDSPATNEKLFF.

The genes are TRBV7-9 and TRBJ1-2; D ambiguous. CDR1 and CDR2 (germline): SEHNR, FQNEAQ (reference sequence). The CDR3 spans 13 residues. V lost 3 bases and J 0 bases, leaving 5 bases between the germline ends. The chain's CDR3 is CASSFSANYGYTF. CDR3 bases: TGTGCCAGCAGCTTTTCAGCTAACTATGGCTACACCTTC.

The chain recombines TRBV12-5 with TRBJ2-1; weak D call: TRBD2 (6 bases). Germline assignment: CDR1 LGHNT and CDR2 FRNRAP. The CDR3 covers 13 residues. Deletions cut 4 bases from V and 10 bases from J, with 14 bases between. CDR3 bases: TGTGCTAGTGGTTCCCTTCAACGGGAGGAGCAGTTCTTC. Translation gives CASGSLQREEQFF.

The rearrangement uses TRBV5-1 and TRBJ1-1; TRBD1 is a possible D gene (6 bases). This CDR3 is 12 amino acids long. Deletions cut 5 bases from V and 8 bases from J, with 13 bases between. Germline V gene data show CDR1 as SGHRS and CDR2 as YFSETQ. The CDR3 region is CASRPYRDEAFF. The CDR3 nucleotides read TGCGCCAGCAGGCCATACAGGGACGAAGCTTTCTTT.

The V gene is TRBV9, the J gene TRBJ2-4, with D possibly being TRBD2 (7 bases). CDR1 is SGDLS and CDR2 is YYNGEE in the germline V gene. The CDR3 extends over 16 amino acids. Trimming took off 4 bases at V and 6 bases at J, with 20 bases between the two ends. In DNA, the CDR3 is TGTGCCAGCAGCCCAGGGGAGGGGTTAAGCCCAAACATTCAGTACTTC. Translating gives CASSPGEGLSPNIQYF.

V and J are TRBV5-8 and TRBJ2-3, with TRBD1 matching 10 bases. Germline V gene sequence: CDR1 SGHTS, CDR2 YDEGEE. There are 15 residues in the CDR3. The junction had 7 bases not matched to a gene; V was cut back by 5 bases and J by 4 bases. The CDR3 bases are TGTGCCAGCAGACTCGACAGGGGGCTTGCAGATACGCAGTATTTT. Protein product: CASRLDRGLADTQYF. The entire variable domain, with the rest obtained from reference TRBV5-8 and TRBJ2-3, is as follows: EAGVTQSPTHLIKTRGQQATLRCSPISGHTSVYWYQQALGLGLQFLLWYDEGEERNRGNFPPRFSGRQFPNYSSELNVNALELEDSALYLCASRLDRGLADTQYFGPGTRLTVL.

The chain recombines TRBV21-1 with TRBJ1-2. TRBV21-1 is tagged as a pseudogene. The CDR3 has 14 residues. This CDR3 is CASSRKRSPGGYTF. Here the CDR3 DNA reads TGTGCCAGCAGCCGTAAAAGGTCACCCGGGGGCTACACCTTC.

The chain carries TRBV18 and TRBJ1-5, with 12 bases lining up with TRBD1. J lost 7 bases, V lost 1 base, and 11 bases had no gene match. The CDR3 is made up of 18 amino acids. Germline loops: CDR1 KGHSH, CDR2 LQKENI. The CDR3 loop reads CASSPLASGTGGGQPQHF. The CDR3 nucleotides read TGTGCCAGCTCACCACTCGCATCCGGGACAGGGGGCGGGCAGCCCCAGCATTTT.

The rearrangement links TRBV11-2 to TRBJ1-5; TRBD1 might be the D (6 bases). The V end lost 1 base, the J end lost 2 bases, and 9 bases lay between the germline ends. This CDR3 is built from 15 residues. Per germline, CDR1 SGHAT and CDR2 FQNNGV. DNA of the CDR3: TGTGCCAGCAGCTTAGGGACAGTTCGCAATCAGCCCCAGCATTTT. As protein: CASSLGTVRNQPQHF. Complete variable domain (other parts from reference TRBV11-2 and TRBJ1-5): EAGVAQSPRYKIIEKRQSVAFWCNPISGHATLYWYQQILGQGPKLLIQFQNNGVVDDSQLPKDRFSAERLKGVDSTLKIQPAKLEDSAVYLCASSLGTVRNQPQHFGDGTRLSIL.

CDR3 sequence reads: CASSSVGANVLTF. CDR3 DNA sequence: TGTGCCAGCAGCTCGGTGGGGGCCAACGTCCTGACTTTC. The chain combines TRBV5-4 with TRBJ2-6; D remains unclear. V was cut by 3 bases and J by 4 bases, with 5 bases left in between. The CDR3 contains 13 residues. Germline lookup yields CDR1 SGHNT and CDR2 YYREEE (reference sequence).